This TCR beta chain was obtained from a study of T cell changes during pregnancy in multiple sclerosis. TCRdb keeps only in-frame clones here, not all; method: immunoSEQ multiplex PCR. The sample contains around 92,000 clones, 80% to 95% of which appear only once. This specimen consisted of peripheral blood, obtained after pregnancy. This TCR was sampled from a female donor with multiple sclerosis, enrolled in a pregnancy study.

CDR3 region: CASSLSGFRLVNEQFF. CDR3 nucleotides: TGTGCCAGCAGCTTATCCGGTTTCCGTCTTGTCAATGAGCAGTTCTTC. The rearrangement uses TRBV7-9 and TRBJ2-1; no definite D call. This CDR3 is 16 amino acids long. Germline assignment: CDR1 SEHNR and CDR2 FQNEAQ (reference sequence). V shed 2 bases and J shed 6 bases, with 17 bases lying between them.